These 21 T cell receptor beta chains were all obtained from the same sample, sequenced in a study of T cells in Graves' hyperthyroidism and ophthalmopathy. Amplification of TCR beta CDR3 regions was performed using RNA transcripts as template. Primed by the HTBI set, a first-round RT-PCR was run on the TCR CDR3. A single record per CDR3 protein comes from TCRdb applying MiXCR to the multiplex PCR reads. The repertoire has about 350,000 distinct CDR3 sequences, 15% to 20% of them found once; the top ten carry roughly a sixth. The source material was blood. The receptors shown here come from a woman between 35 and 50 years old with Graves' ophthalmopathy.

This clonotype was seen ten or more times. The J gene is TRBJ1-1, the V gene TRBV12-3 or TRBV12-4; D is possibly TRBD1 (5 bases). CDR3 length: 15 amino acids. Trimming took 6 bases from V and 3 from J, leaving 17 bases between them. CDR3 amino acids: CASRWDGLEDTEAFF. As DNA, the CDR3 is TGTGCCAGCAGATGGGACGGCCTAGAGGACACTGAAGCTTTCTTT.

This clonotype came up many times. CDR3 sequence: CASSSSGTVNYGYTF. The DNA of the CDR3 is TGTGCCAGCAGTTCTTCTGGGACTGTTAACTATGGCTACACCTTC. The chain employs TRBV27 and TRBJ1-2; tentative D call: TRBD1 (5 bases). Trimming stripped 4 bases from V and 1 base from J, with 13 bases between. Germline lookup yields CDR1 MNHEY and CDR2 SMNVEV (reference sequence). The CDR3 runs to 15 residues.

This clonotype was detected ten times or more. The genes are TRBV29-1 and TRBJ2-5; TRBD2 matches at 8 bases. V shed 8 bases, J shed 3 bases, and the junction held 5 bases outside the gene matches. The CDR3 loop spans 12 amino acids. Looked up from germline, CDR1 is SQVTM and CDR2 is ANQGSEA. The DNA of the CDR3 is TGCAGCTTCCACGGGGGGGAAGAGACCCAGTACTTC. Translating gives CSFHGGEETQYF. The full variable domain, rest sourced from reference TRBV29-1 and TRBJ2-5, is SAVISQKPSRDICQRGTSLTIQCQVDSQVTMMFWYRQQPGQSLTLIATANQGSEATYESGFVIDKFPISRPNLTFSTLTVSNMSPEDSSIYLCSFHGGEETQYFGPGTRLLVL.

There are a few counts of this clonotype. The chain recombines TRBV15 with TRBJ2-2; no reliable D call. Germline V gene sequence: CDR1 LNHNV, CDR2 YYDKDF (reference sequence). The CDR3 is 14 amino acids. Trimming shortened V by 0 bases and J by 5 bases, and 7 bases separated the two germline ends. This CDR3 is CATSRDMMTGELFF. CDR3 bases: TGTGCCACCAGCAGAGATATGATGACCGGGGAGCTGTTTTTT.

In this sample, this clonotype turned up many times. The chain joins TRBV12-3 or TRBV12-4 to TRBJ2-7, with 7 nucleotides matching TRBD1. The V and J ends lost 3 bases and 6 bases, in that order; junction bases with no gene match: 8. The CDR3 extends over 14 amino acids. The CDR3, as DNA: TGTGCCAGCAGTTTCAAGAAGGGACAGAGCGAGCAGTACTTC. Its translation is CASSFKKGQSEQYF.

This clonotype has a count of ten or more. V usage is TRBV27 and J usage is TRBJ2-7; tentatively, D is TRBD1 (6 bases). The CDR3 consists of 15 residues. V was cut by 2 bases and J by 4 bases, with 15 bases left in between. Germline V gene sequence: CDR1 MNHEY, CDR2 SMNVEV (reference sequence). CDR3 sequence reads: CASSLIGQQKYEQYF. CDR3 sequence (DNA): TGTGCCAGCAGTTTAATCGGACAGCAAAAGTACGAGCAGTACTTC.

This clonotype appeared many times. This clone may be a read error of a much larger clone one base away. The CDR3 loop reads CASSYGTGTEQYF. CDR3 DNA sequence: TGTGCCAGCAGTTACGGGACAGGGACCGAGCAGTACTTC. The rearrangement uses TRBV6-6 and TRBJ2-7, with 9 bases aligning to TRBD1. The V and J ends lost 2 bases and 6 bases, in that order; junction bases with no gene match: 2. Germline CDR1 MNHNY, CDR2 SVGAGI (reference sequence). The CDR3 is 13 residues long.

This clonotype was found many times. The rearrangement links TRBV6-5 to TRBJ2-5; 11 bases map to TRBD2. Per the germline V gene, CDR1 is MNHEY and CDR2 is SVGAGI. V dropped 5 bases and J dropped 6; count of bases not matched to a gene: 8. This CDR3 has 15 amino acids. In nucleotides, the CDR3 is TGTGCCAGCAGTCACTATACTAGCGGGAGACAGACCCAGTACTTC. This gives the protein CASSHYTSGRQTQYF.

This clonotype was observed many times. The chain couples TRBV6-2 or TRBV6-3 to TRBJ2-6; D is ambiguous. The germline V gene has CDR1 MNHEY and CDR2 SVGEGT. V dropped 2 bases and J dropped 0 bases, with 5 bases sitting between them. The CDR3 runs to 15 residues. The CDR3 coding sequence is TGTGCCAGCAGTTACATGAGCTCTGGGGCCAACGTCCTGACTTTC. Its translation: CASSYMSSGANVLTF.

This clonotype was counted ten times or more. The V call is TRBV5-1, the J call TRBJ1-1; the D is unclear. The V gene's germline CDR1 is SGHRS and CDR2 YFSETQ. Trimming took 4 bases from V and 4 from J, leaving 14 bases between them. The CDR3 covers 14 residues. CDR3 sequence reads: CASSGTGPPTEAFF. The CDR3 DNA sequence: TGCGCCAGCAGCGGCACGGGTCCCCCCACTGAAGCTTTCTTT.

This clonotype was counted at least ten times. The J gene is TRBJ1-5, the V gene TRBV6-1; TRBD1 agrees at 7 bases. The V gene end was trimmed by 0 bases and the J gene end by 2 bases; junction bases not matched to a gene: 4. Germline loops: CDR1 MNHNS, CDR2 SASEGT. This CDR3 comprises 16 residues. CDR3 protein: CASSEAQGEGNQPQHF. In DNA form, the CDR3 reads TGTGCCAGCAGTGAAGCCCAGGGGGAGGGCAATCAGCCCCAGCATTTT.

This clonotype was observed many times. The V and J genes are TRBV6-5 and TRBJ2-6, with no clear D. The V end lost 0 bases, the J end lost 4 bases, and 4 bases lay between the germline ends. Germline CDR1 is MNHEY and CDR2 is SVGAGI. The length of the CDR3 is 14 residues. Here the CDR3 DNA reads TGTGCCAGCAGTTACTCGTACGGGGCCAACGTCCTGACTTTC. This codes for CASSYSYGANVLTF.

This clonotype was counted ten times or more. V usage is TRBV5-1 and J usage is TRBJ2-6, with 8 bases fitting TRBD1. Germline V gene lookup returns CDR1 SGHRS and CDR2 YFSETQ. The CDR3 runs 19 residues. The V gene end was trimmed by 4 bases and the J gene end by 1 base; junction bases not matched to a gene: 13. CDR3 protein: CASSPDWTGLSSGANVLTF. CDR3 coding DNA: TGCGCCAGCAGCCCAGACTGGACAGGGCTATCATCTGGGGCCAACGTCCTGACTTTC. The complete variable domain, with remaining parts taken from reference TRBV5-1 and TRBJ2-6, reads KAGVTQTPRYLIKTRGQQVTLSCSPISGHRSVSWYQQTPGQGLQFLFEYFSETQRNKGNFPGRFSGRQFSNSRSEMNVSTLELGDSALYLCASSPDWTGLSSGANVLTFGAGSRLTVL.

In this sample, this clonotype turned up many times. CDR3 DNA: TGTGCCAGCACCCTAGGGGGAGAGACCCAGTACTTC. It encodes CASTLGGETQYF. V usage is TRBV28 and J usage is TRBJ2-5; weak D call: TRBD1 (6 bases). The CDR3 contains 12 residues. Looked up from germline, CDR1 is MDHEN and CDR2 is SYDVKM. V was clipped by 7 bases and J by 4 bases, with 10 bases between them. Drawing the rest from reference TRBV28 and TRBJ2-5, the complete variable domain is DVKVTQSSRYLVKRTGEKVFLECVQDMDHENMFWYRQDPGLGLRLIYFSYDVKMKEKGDIPEGYSVSREKKERFSLILESASTNQTSMYLCASTLGGETQYFGPGTRLLVL.

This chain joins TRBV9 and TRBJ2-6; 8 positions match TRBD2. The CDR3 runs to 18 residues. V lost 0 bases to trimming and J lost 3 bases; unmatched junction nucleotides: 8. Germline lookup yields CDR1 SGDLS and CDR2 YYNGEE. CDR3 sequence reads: CASSVGAGGPDGANVLTF. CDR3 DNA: TGTGCCAGCAGCGTAGGGGCGGGGGGACCAGATGGGGCCAACGTCCTGACTTTC.

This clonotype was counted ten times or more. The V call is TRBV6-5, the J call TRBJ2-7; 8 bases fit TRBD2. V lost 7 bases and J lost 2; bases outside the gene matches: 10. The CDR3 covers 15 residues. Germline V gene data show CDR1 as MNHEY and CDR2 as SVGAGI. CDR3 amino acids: CASKFGTSGAYEQYF. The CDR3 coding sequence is TGTGCCAGCAAGTTTGGGACTAGTGGCGCCTACGAGCAGTACTTC.

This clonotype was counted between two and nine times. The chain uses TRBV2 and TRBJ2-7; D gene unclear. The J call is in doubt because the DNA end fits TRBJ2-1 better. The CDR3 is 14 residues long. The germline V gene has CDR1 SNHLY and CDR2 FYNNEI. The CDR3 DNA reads TGTGCCAGCAGTGTGGTCGTTACGTCAACAGAGCAGTTCTTC. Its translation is CASSVVVTSTEQFF.

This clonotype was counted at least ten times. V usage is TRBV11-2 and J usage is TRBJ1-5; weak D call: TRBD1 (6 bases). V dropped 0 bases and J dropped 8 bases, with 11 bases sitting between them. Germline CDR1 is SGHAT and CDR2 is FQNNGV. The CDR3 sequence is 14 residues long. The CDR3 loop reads CASSLDRGGEPQHF. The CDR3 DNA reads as TGTGCCAGCAGCTTAGACAGGGGAGGGGAGCCCCAGCATTTT.

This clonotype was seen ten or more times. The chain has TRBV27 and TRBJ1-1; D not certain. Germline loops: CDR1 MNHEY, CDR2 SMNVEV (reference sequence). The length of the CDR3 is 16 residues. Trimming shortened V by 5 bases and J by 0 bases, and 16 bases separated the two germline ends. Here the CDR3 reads CASSIIVPRMNTEAFF. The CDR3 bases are TGTGCCAGCAGTATCATAGTCCCCCGGATGAACACTGAAGCTTTCTTT.

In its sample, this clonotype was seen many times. The CDR3 reads CATSDLAKGTGELFF. CDR3 bases: TGTGCCACCAGTGATTTAGCGAAAGGGACCGGGGAGCTGTTTTTT. The V call is TRBV24-1, the J call TRBJ2-2; D unresolved. V gave up 1 base and J gave up 5 bases, with 10 bases separating them. The CDR3 is 15 residues long. The germline V gene encodes CDR1 KGHDR and CDR2 SFDVKD.

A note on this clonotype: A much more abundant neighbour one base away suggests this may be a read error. The CDR3 here is CASSSTSGLVYEQYF. The CDR3 DNA follows: TGCGCCAGCAGCTCGACTAGCGGACTCGTTTACGAGCAGTACTTC. V gene TRBV4-1 combines with J gene TRBJ2-7, with 9 bases lining up with TRBD2. Germline lookup yields CDR1 MGHRA and CDR2 YSYEKL. With V trimmed by 5 bases and J by 4 bases, 9 bases remained unmatched. The CDR3 has 15 amino acids.